This record looks at one T cell receptor (beta chain) sequence and its context. The antigen remains undetermined. Template-switching 5'RACE yielded the TCR cDNA; a universal primer site and UMIs were added in the process. MiXCR was run by TCRdb on the 5' RACE reads, yielding one entry per CDR3 protein. This table has under 600,000 distinct CDR3 sequences, roughly 13% appearing once. The record originates from a study of T cells after yellow fever vaccination. Findings and caveats of the study: Clones that expanded after primary vaccination mostly reappeared after the booster (roughly 97% CD4, about 89% CD8). The secondary response was weaker but peaked faster, day 5 versus 15. Researchers cautioned that FACS-sorted repertoires could harbor abundant clonotypes contaminating from the bulk population.

Sequenced material: PBMCs, taken on the day of the yellow fever booster vaccination. The sequence was collected from a man younger than 40 who received the YFV17D yellow fever vaccine.

The CDR3 loop is CASSFSGSLGVDTQYF. DNA for the CDR3: TGTGCCAGCAGTTTTTCAGGTTCTCTAGGCGTAGATACGCAGTATTTT. This chain links TRBV12-3 or TRBV12-4 with TRBJ2-3; unclear D gene. The CDR3 is made up of 16 amino acids. Trimming removed 3 bases from V and 5 bases from J, with 18 bases in between.